A selection of T cell receptor beta chains follows, all from one sample in a study of human T cells and chemical hapten exposure. MiXCR, applied by TCRdb to the RACE reads, yields one record per CDR3 protein. The top ten hold about 1.7% of the sample, which has 70,000 to 95,000 distinct CDR3 sequences, around 9.4% seen once. Material: whole blood. These receptors were collected from a female donor in good health. Some clones in this sample may be carry-over from other donors' samples. Both conserved end residues are part of each CDR3. The D gene is left open where the match is weak. Not all rows give a size; the values are once, few, many and, for expanded clones, a class.

V	J	D	size	DNA	CDR3
TRBV12-3/TRBV12-4	TRBJ2-7	-	-	TGTGCCAGCAGCCCGGCAGTCTACGAGCAGTACTTC	CASSPAVYEQYF
TRBV10-3	TRBJ1-2	-	many	TGTGCCATCAGTGAGGGCAATGATGGCTACACCTTC	CAISEGNDGYTF
TRBV5-1	TRBJ1-2	TRBD1	-	TGCGCCAGCAGCTTGATGGATACAGGGGATGGCTACACCTTC	CASSLMDTGDGYTF
TRBV20-1	TRBJ2-3	TRBD2	few	TGCAGTGCTCAGAATAGCGGGGGCACAGATACGCAGTATTTT	CSAQNSGGTDTQYF
TRBV28	TRBJ1-2	TRBD1	few	TGTGCCAGCAGTACTGAAGGACAGGGGTTCGAGCACTATGGCTACACCTTC	CASSTEGQGFEHYGYTF
TRBV6-6	TRBJ2-3	-	-	TGTGCCAGCAGTTGCCCAGATACGCAGTATTTT	CASSCPDTQYF
TRBV5-1	TRBJ1-1	TRBD1	-	TGCGCCAGCAGCCGATCTAGACAGGGTTGGACTGAAGCTTTCTTT	CASSRSRQGWTEAFF
TRBV6-1	TRBJ2-1	-	-	TGTGCCAGCAGAGCCCGGCCGTACAATGAGCAGTTCTTC	CASRARPYNEQFF
TRBV6-2/TRBV6-3	TRBJ1-2	-	-	TGTGCCAGCAGCGAGCGGAGACGGCACATCTATGGCTACACCTTC	CASSERRRHIYGYTF
TRBV2	TRBJ2-3	-	few	TGTGCCAGCAGCCCCTCCTGGGATCCTAGCACAGATACGCAGTATTTT	CASSPSWDPSTDTQYF